This passage covers 8 T cell receptor beta chains from one sample sequenced in a study of T cell responses to AZD1222 COVID-19 vaccine. Sequencing used immunoSEQ multiplex PCR; TCRdb keeps in-frame clones, though not all of them. The table records some 130,000 clones, 88% of them present only once. This sample comprised peripheral blood, obtained on day 0 of MenACWY control vaccination. The receptor source for this set is an adult in good health.

J is TRBJ2-7 and V is TRBV27; D may be TRBD1 or TRBD2 (6 bases each). Trimming left V 3 bases short and J 7 bases short, with 16 bases between. This CDR3 contains 14 residues. CDR1 is MNHEY, CDR2 SMNVEV, per germline (reference sequence). The CDR3 loop is CASSFGGGPTEQYF. The CDR3 nucleotides are TGTGCCAGCAGTTTTGGAGGGGGACCCACGGAGCAGTACTTC.

This sequence joins TRBV10-1 and TRBJ2-2; D uncertain. V lost 4 bases and J lost 4, with 10 bases in between. Germline CDR1 WNHNN, CDR2 SYGVQD (reference sequence). The CDR3 contains 14 residues. The DNA for the CDR3 is TGCGCCAGCAGTGCTGGGCTTCTCACCGGGGAGCTGTTTTTT. This codes for CASSAGLLTGELFF.

This chain uses TRBV6-5 with TRBJ1-6; no clear D. Germline V gives CDR1 MNHEY, CDR2 SVGAGI. V gave up 5 bases and J gave up 8 bases, with 10 bases separating them. The CDR3 totals 13 residues. The CDR3 DNA reads as TGTGCCAGCAGTATCGGGGTTGATTCACCCCTCCACTTT. The encoded protein is CASSIGVDSPLHF.

This chain joins TRBV5-4 and TRBJ1-2; D remains unclear. Germline V gives CDR1 SGHNT, CDR2 YYREEE (reference sequence). The CDR3 loop spans 13 amino acids. The V end was cut by 0 bases, the J end by 1 base, with 4 bases between. As DNA, the CDR3 is TGTGCCAGCAGCTTGGCCCTTAACTATGGCTACACCTTC. Translation gives CASSLALNYGYTF.

V usage is TRBV30 and J usage is TRBJ1-4; a weak D match, TRBD1 (5 bases). Germline CDR1 reads GTSNPN; CDR2 reads SVGIG (reference sequence). The CDR3 has 15 residues. The V end was cut by 0 bases, the J end by 8 bases, with 16 bases between. CDR3 in amino acids: CAWSVLGQGEEKLFF. The CDR3 DNA reads TGTGCCTGGAGTGTACTAGGGCAGGGAGAGGAAAAACTGTTTTTT.

The gene calls are TRBV11-2 and TRBJ2-5, with 7 bases matching TRBD2. Germline V gene lookup returns CDR1 SGHAT and CDR2 FQNNGV. V shed 5 bases and J 5 bases; nucleotides not matched to a gene: 11. There are 15 residues in the CDR3. The CDR3: CASSPLWGEGETQYF. The CDR3 DNA reads as TGTGCCAGCAGCCCTTTATGGGGGGAGGGGGAGACCCAGTACTTC. Full variable domain (outside the CDR3, taken from reference TRBV11-2 and TRBJ2-5): EAGVAQSPRYKIIEKRQSVAFWCNPISGHATLYWYQQILGQGPKLLIQFQNNGVVDDSQLPKDRFSAERLKGVDSTLKIQPAKLEDSAVYLCASSPLWGEGETQYFGPGTRLLVL.

The gene calls are TRBV27 and TRBJ1-4; 7 positions match TRBD1. Looked up from germline, CDR1 is MNHEY and CDR2 is SMNVEV (reference sequence). The CDR3 runs 14 residues. Trimming cost V 7 bases and J 8 bases; bases outside gene matches: 10. The CDR3 DNA reads TGTGCCAGCACTGCGAGGGGGCGGGAGGAAAAACTGTTTTTT. Amino acid sequence: CASTARGREEKLFF.

The V gene is TRBV7-9, the J gene TRBJ2-7; weak D call: TRBD2 (6 bases). The CDR3 extends over 15 amino acids. With 1 base removed from V and 5 bases from J, the gap between germline ends came to 15 bases. Germline V lookup: CDR1 SEHNR, CDR2 FQNEAQ (reference sequence). The chain's CDR3 is CASSLVSGRMDEQYF. CDR3 sequence (DNA): TGTGCCAGCAGCTTAGTTTCGGGGAGGATGGACGAGCAGTACTTC.